This TCR beta chain came from a study of blood T cells in healthy people across ages. This clonotype was observed a handful of times. It was with a sample-barcoded 5' primer and a J-beta primer mix that a second PCR of about 6 to 12 cycles was run. MiXCR was run by TCRdb on the 5' RACE reads, yielding one entry per CDR3 protein. The repertoire has some 1,000,000 distinct CDR3 sequences, about 23% of them found once; the top ten carry around 0.75%. Trimming removed 5 bases from V and 3 bases from J; junction bases left unmatched: 8. CDR3 size: 16 residues. Germline V lookup: CDR1 SEHNR, CDR2 FQNEAQ (reference sequence). These data are also associated with another study on T cells of mothers and their children.

The clonotype comes from a girl aged 2 to 10 in good health. The source material was blood. The chain has TRBV7-9 and TRBJ2-3; the match to TRBD2 covers 10 bases. The CDR3 DNA reads as TGTGCCAGCAGCCCCCGGACTAGCGGCCCGACAGATACGCAGTATTTT. Translating it yields CASSPRTSGPTDTQYF.